The clone carrying this TCR beta chain was picked up one time. What it recognizes is unknown. The CDR3 regions of TCR beta were amplified from RNA transcripts. An initial round of RT-PCR targeting the TCR CDR3 relied on the HTBI primer set. MiXCR was run by TCRdb on the multiplex PCR reads, yielding one entry per CDR3 protein. This sample yields fewer than 900,000 distinct CDR3 sequences, of which about 17% are seen a single time; around 7.7% belongs to the top ten. The CDR3 is 15 amino acids. The germline gives CDR1 LNHNV, CDR2 YYDKDF (reference sequence). Lactation, pregnancy, other autoimmune disease or uncontrolled infection led to exclusion of patients. Each diagnosis drew on symptoms, thyroxine, TRAb, thyroid ultrasound and orbital computed tomography findings. These data come from a study of T cells in Graves' hyperthyroidism and ophthalmopathy. The study's findings and limits: Blood held most thyroid clonotypes expanded above 0.001 frequency.

The chain uses TRBV15 and TRBJ2-1, with D perhaps matching TRBD2 (6 bases). The DNA end is a closer match to TRBJ2-7, so the J assignment may be wrong. The TCR was taken from a man aged 18 to 29 with Graves' hyperthyroidism. Sequenced input: blood. The CDR3 loop reads CATSTHSGSYNEQYF. The DNA of the CDR3 is TGTGCCACCAGCACCCATAGCGGATCCTACAATGAGCAGTACTTC.